This is a list of T cell receptor beta chains from one sample in a study of blood T cell repertoires in COVID-19. The repertoire was sequenced with immunoSEQ multiplex PCR; TCRdb's copy has only in-frame clones and lacks some. The sample contains about 210,000 clones, roughly 85% of which appear only once. Sequenced material: peripheral blood. The receptor source for this set is a woman in her seventies with COVID-19, enrolled during active disease. Both conserved end residues are part of each CDR3. The D gene is left open where the match is weak. For some rows the clone size is stated as once, few or many, or as a class when expanded; others skip it.

D gene,clone size,J gene,V gene,CDR3 protein,CDR3 DNA
TRBD2,.,TRBJ2-1,TRBV9,CASSVAASGHNEQFF,TGTGCCAGCAGCGTAGCGGCTAGCGGCCACAATGAGCAGTTCTTC
.,.,TRBJ2-1,TRBV9,CASSVAGSNEQFF,TGTGCCAGCAGCGTAGCGGGGAGTAATGAGCAGTTCTTC
TRBD2,.,TRBJ2-4,TRBV13,CASSTGLAELAKNIQYF,TGTGCCAGCAGCACAGGACTAGCAGAGTTGGCCAAAAACATTCAGTACTTC
.,.,TRBJ1-4,TRBV11-1,CASSRTGDVREKLFF,TGTGCCAGCAGCCGTACCGGGGATGTAAGAGAAAAACTGTTTTTT
.,.,TRBJ1-4,TRBV12-3/TRBV12-4,CASSWIGGEKLFF,TGTGCCAGCAGTTGGATCGGAGGGGAGAAACTGTTTTTT
TRBD1,.,TRBJ2-3,TRBV19,CASHTGTVRTDTQYF,TGTGCCAGCCACACAGGGACAGTCCGCACAGATACGCAGTATTTT
TRBD2,.,TRBJ2-3,TRBV4-2,CASSQTGTSGGARDTQYF,TGTGCCAGCAGCCAAACCGGGACTAGCGGGGGGGCACGCGATACGCAGTATTTT
.,once,TRBJ1-3,TRBV6-5,CASSPYLSGNTIYF,TGTGCCAGCAGTCCTTATCTCTCTGGAAACACCATATATTTT
.,.,TRBJ1-2,TRBV30,CAWGGDTPDYGYTF,TGTGCCTGGGGGGGGGATACCCCCGACTATGGCTACACCTTC
TRBD1,few,TRBJ1-2,TRBV7-2,CASSRGREDYGYTF,TGTGCCAGCAGCAGGGGGCGCGAGGACTATGGCTACACCTTC
.,.,TRBJ1-2,TRBV19,CASRLKGAPGYTF,TGTGCCAGTAGACTAAAAGGGGCCCCCGGCTACACCTTC
TRBD1,.,TRBJ1-2,TRBV5-1,CASRSDRGYGYTF,TGCGCCAGCAGGTCGGACAGGGGGTATGGCTACACCTTC
TRBD1,.,TRBJ2-7,TRBV6-6,CASSRPGTGGTYEQYF,TGTGCCAGCAGTCGGCCCGGGACAGGGGGGACCTACGAGCAGTACTTC
.,.,TRBJ1-2,TRBV7-9,CASSSPLQTLNYTF,TGTGCCAGCAGCTCCCCCCTACAGACGTTGAACTACACCTTC
.,many,TRBJ1-1,TRBV19,CASSVQTGGTEAFF,TGTGCCAGTAGTGTCCAGACCGGGGGCACTGAAGCTTTCTTT
.,.,TRBJ2-5,TRBV15,CATSRETMTRGQETQYF,TGTGCCACCAGCAGAGAAACGATGACCAGAGGCCAAGAGACCCAGTACTTC
.,.,TRBJ2-2,TRBV5-8,CASSSRWAGGPNTGELFF,TGTGCCAGCAGCTCTAGGTGGGCAGGGGGGCCGAACACCGGGGAGCTGTTTTTT
.,.,TRBJ2-6,TRBV18,CASSPQGSLEANVLTF,TGTGCCAGCTCACCACAGGGGTCTCTCGAGGCCAACGTCCTGACTTTC
.,.,TRBJ1-4,TRBV6-5,CASRLQPTNEKLFF,TGTGCCAGCAGACTACAACCGACTAATGAAAAACTGTTTTTT
.,.,TRBJ2-2,TRBV7-2,CASSLDRNTGELFF,TGTGCCAGCAGCCTTGACAGGAACACCGGGGAGCTGTTTTTT
TRBD1,.,TRBJ2-7,TRBV7-3,CASSFRTGAPYEQYF,TGTGCCAGCAGCTTCAGGACAGGCGCCCCCTACGAGCAGTACTTC
TRBD1,.,TRBJ1-1,TRBV2,CASRPGQGGTEAFF,TGTGCCAGCAGACCGGGACAGGGGGGTACTGAAGCTTTCTTT
TRBD1,few,TRBJ1-2,TRBV3-1/TRBV3-2,CASSQVTGANYGYTF,TGTGCCAGCAGCCAAGTAACAGGGGCTAACTATGGCTACACCTTC
TRBD2,.,TRBJ2-5,TRBV11-2,CASSLAGGQETQYF,TGTGCCAGCAGCCTAGCGGGAGGACAAGAGACCCAGTACTTC
.,.,TRBJ1-2,TRBV6-6,CASSHTRRHSGDDYGYTF,TGTGCCAGCAGTCACACTCGGAGACACTCGGGGGATGACTATGGCTACACCTTC
.,.,TRBJ1-3,TRBV11-2,CASSSNPAGNTIYF,TGTGCCAGCAGCTCTAACCCTGCTGGAAACACCATATATTTT
.,once,TRBJ2-7,TRBV15,CATSRVRTGSHEQYF,TGTGCCACCAGCAGAGTTCGCACAGGGAGCCACGAGCAGTACTTC
TRBD2,.,TRBJ2-3,TRBV18,CASSPPHETSGGTDTQYF,TGTGCCAGCTCACCCCCTCATGAGACTAGCGGGGGCACAGATACGCAGTATTTT
TRBD2,.,TRBJ2-7,TRBV3-1/TRBV3-2,CASSQDPLISGFDYEQYF,TGTGCCAGCAGCCAAGATCCACTCATTAGCGGGTTCGACTACGAGCAGTACTTC
.,.,TRBJ1-6,TRBV6-5,CATLTEYNSPLHF,TGTGCCACGTTGACAGAGTATAATTCACCCCTCCACTTT
TRBD2,.,TRBJ2-3,TRBV19,CASSRGERVRTDTQYF,TGTGCCAGTAGCCGGGGGGAGCGGGTACGCACAGATACGCAGTATTTT
.,.,TRBJ1-1,TRBV6-5,CASRLSGRENTEAFF,TGTGCCAGCCGCCTCAGCGGCCGGGAGAACACTGAAGCTTTCTTT
.,.,TRBJ1-5,TRBV6-5,CASSWRQGRGQPQHF,TGTGCCAGCAGTTGGCGGCAGGGGCGGGGGCAGCCCCAGCATTTT
TRBD2,.,TRBJ2-2,TRBV9,CASSFGTSGSSIGELFF,TGTGCCAGCAGCTTCGGGACTAGCGGGAGTAGTATCGGGGAGCTGTTTTTT